Listed here are 11 T cell receptor beta chains from one sample, sequenced in a study of T cells in Graves' hyperthyroidism and ophthalmopathy (dated by TCRdb to the late 2010s). The method was multiplex PCR. Instrument used: Illumina HiSeq 2000. Amplification of TCR beta CDR3 regions was carried out from RNA transcripts. The TCR CDR3 was subjected to a first round of RT-PCR using the HTBI primer set and the Qiagen OneStep RT-PCR kit. The public reads were run again by TCRdb, first through fastp at Q25 and then through MiXCR, and only productive beta chains were kept. All rows with the same CDR3 protein become a single entry with the most common DNA and genes. The sample records 600,000 to 850,000 distinct CDR3 sequences, around 19% of which are singletons. Approximately 16% of the sample comes from the top ten. Sequenced material: blood. The receptors were gathered from a woman between 45 and 60 years old with Graves' hyperthyroidism that later progressed to Graves' ophthalmopathy.

This clonotype was observed many times. V is TRBV20-1 and J is TRBJ1-5; D not certain. The CDR3 runs to 16 residues. The V gene lost 1 base and the J gene lost 4 bases, with 17 bases spanning the gap. Germline V CDR1 and CDR2: DFQATT, SNEGSKA (reference sequence). The CDR3 coding sequence is TGCAGTGCTAGAGCCCGGAGGCGGGGTCCTAATCAGCCCCAGCATTTT. As protein: CSARARRRGPNQPQHF.

This clonotype was detected ten times or more. The V call is TRBV5-1, the J call TRBJ2-7, with D possibly matching TRBD2 (6 bases). Germline V lookup: CDR1 SGHRS, CDR2 YFSETQ. Trimming stripped 0 bases from V and 6 bases from J, with 10 bases between. This CDR3 has 13 amino acids. The CDR3 nucleotides are TGCGCCAGCAGCTTGGGAGGAGGGTCCGAGCAGTACTTC. It yields the protein CASSLGGGSEQYF.

This clonotype was seen ten or more times. The V gene is TRBV12-3 or TRBV12-4, the J gene TRBJ2-7, with 11 nucleotides matching TRBD1. The CDR3 has 15 residues. Trimming cost V 5 bases and J 2 bases; bases outside gene matches: 5. CDR3 region: CASSQGTGGTYEQYF. CDR3 in DNA: TGTGCCAGCAGTCAAGGGACAGGGGGTACCTACGAGCAGTACTTC.

This clonotype was observed at least ten times. The CDR3 nucleotides are TGTGCCAGCAGCCCCGGCCGGGACACTTTCACAGATACGCAGTATTTT. Protein: CASSPGRDTFTDTQYF. The V and J genes are TRBV5-6 and TRBJ2-3; tentatively, D is TRBD1 (6 bases). Germline V gives CDR1 SGHDT, CDR2 YYEEEE. CDR3 length: 16 residues. The germline V and J ends were trimmed by 4 bases and 2 bases, with 17 bases remaining between them.

V is TRBV5-6 and J is TRBJ1-5; no clear D. This CDR3 spans 14 amino acids. Between the trimmed V and J ends, which lost 6 bases and 0 bases, there was a span of 10 bases. From germline, CDR1 is SGHDT and CDR2 YYEEEE. The CDR3 DNA reads TGTGCCAGCACCCTTCGGAATAGCAATCAGCCCCAGCATTTT. It yields the protein CASTLRNSNQPQHF.

This clonotype occurred a few times. V usage is TRBV6-2 or TRBV6-3 and J usage is TRBJ1-1; possibly TRBD1 for D (5 bases). Trimming took 7 bases from V and 5 from J, leaving 23 bases between them. Per the germline V gene, CDR1 is MNHEY and CDR2 is SVGEGT. The CDR3 has 16 amino acids. CDR3 in DNA: TGTGCCAGCACGAGGGGCCGAAGGATCGTAGGGACTGAAGCTTTCTTT. This gives the protein CASTRGRRIVGTEAFF.

The chain couples TRBV10-3 to TRBJ2-5; TRBD2 might be the D (6 bases). V lost 6 bases and J lost 4, with 15 bases in between. CDR1 and CDR2 from the germline V gene are ENHRY and SYGVKD. This CDR3 contains 14 residues. CDR3 amino acids: CAISAGTVGETQYF. The CDR3 region has the DNA TGTGCCATCAGCGCCGGGACTGTGGGAGAGACCCAGTACTTC.

In this sample, this clonotype turned up a few times. The chain couples TRBV9 to TRBJ2-5, with D hard to call. This CDR3 comprises 14 residues. Germline CDR1 reads SGDLS; CDR2 reads YYNGEE. V was pared by 0 bases and J by 2 bases, with 8 bases between. The CDR3 coding sequence is TGTGCCAGCAGCGTAGGGCCCACACAAGAGACCCAGTACTTC. Its translation: CASSVGPTQETQYF.

V gene TRBV7-3 combines with J gene TRBJ2-5; D may match TRBD1 or TRBD2 (5 bases each). The CDR3 sequence is 13 residues long. The V gene lost 5 bases and the J gene lost 9 bases, with 16 bases spanning the gap. CDR1 is SGHTA and CDR2 is FQGTGA in the germline V gene. This CDR3 reads CASSDPTEGPQYF. The CDR3 bases are TGTGCCAGCAGCGACCCTACCGAGGGACCCCAGTACTTC.

The sample holds many counts of this clonotype. The chain is built from TRBV20-1 and TRBJ1-1; no definite D call. V lost 0 bases, J lost 4 bases, and 15 bases lay in between. In germline, CDR1 is DFQATT, CDR2 SNEGSKA (reference sequence). This CDR3 contains 15 residues. The CDR3 sequence: CSARDLGPGSTEAFF. The CDR3 DNA sequence: TGCAGTGCTAGAGATTTGGGTCCAGGTAGCACTGAAGCTTTCTTT.

As regards this clonotype: This may arise from a read error, as a much more abundant clone is one base away. The genes are TRBV5-1 and TRBJ2-3; TRBD1 or TRBD2 may be the D gene (5 bases each). Deletions cut 3 bases from V and 2 bases from J, with 16 bases between. The CDR3 is 16 residues long. Germline-derived CDR1 and CDR2 are SGHRS and YFSETQ. In nucleotides, the CDR3 is TGCGCCAGCAGCTCGGCCTGGGAAGGGACCACAGATACGCAGTATTTT. As protein: CASSSAWEGTTDTQYF.